The rows below give T cell receptor beta chains drawn from one sample of a study of blood T cell repertoires in COVID-19. The method was immunoSEQ multiplex PCR; TCRdb's version includes in-frame clones alone and lacks a portion of them. The sample yields 150,000 to 200,000 clones, approximately 91% seen once. Sequencing was done on a sample of peripheral blood. These receptors all stem from a man in his 70s with active or convalescent COVID-19. Both conserved end residues are part of each CDR3. A D gene is named only where the DNA matches it firmly. Clone size is given for some rows only: seen once, a few or many times, or a class if the clone is expanded.

clone_size j_call v_call d_call cdr3_aa cdr3_nt
once TRBJ1-2 TRBV6-5 TRBD1 CASSIGTGGGYTF TGTGCCAGCAGTATCGGGACAGGGGGAGGCTACACCTTC
. TRBJ1-5 TRBV7-9 TRBD1 CASSLWTGYGGNQPQHF TGTGCCAGCAGCTTATGGACAGGGTATGGCGGCAATCAGCCCCAGCATTTT
. TRBJ2-7 TRBV11-2 . CASSGSGLPEGEQYF TGTGCCAGCAGCGGGTCGGGACTCCCCGAGGGGGAGCAGTACTTC
. TRBJ1-4 TRBV7-2 . CASSLGGGADEKLFF TGTGCCAGCAGCTTAGGAGGAGGGGCGGATGAAAAACTGTTTTTT
. TRBJ2-3 TRBV11-2 TRBD2 CASSLAGGQATQYF TGTGCCAGCAGCTTAGCGGGAGGGCAGGCTACGCAGTATTTT
. TRBJ2-7 TRBV5-1 . CASSPAGQTRVGEQYF TGCGCCAGCAGCCCCGCGGGGCAGACCCGGGTTGGCGAGCAGTACTTC
. TRBJ2-7 TRBV19 TRBD1 CASSISRDRVAAEQYF TGTGCCAGTAGTATATCGCGGGACAGGGTTGCAGCCGAGCAGTACTTC
. TRBJ1-1 TRBV20-1 . CSASPGVGEAFF TGCAGTGCTAGTCCGGGGGTCGGTGAAGCTTTCTTT
. TRBJ2-7 TRBV7-2 TRBD2 CASSLALSGGPYEQYF TGTGCCAGCAGCTTAGCGCTAAGCGGGGGCCCCTACGAGCAGTACTTC
once TRBJ1-6 TRBV6-5 . CASRDSSYNSPLHF TGTGCCAGCAGGGACAGCTCCTATAATTCACCCCTCCACTTT
once TRBJ1-1 TRBV7-9 TRBD1 CASSFAGGAGTEAFF TGTGCCAGCAGCTTTGCAGGGGGCGCGGGCACTGAAGCTTTCTTT
. TRBJ1-5 TRBV7-9 . CASSLLGDGQPQHF TGTGCCAGCAGCTTGTTAGGGGATGGACAGCCCCAGCATTTT
. TRBJ2-1 TRBV7-2 . CASSPYSGYSYNEQFF TGTGCCAGCAGCCCTTATAGCGGATACTCCTACAATGAGCAGTTCTTC
. TRBJ2-7 TRBV11-3 TRBD1 CASQGTVGRYEQYF TGTGCCAGCCAAGGGACAGTGGGGCGCTACGAGCAGTACTTC
once TRBJ2-5 TRBV5-1 TRBD2 CASHLIGTSGETQYF TGCGCCAGCCACCTGATTGGGACTAGTGGAGAGACCCAGTACTTC
. TRBJ2-7 TRBV7-2 . CASSLVRGTYEQYF TGTGCCAGCAGCTTAGTTCGGGGTACCTACGAGCAGTACTTC
. TRBJ1-3 TRBV30 TRBD1 CAWSRSGGAPGNTIYF TGTGCCTGGAGTCGCTCAGGGGGTGCTCCTGGAAACACCATATATTTT
. TRBJ1-1 TRBV4-1 . CASSQAGINTEAFF TGCGCCAGCAGCCAAGCAGGGATCAACACTGAAGCTTTCTTT
. TRBJ2-7 TRBV9 TRBD1 CASSSRTGSAEQYF TGTGCCAGCAGCTCCCGGACAGGGAGCGCCGAGCAGTACTTC
. TRBJ2-7 TRBV5-1 TRBD1 CASSSGQGTPAINEQYF TGCGCCAGCAGTTCGGGACAGGGTACCCCGGCTATCAACGAGCAGTACTTC
. TRBJ2-5 TRBV5-1 . CASSSSLETQYF TGCGCCAGCAGCTCTAGTCTGGAGACCCAGTACTTC
. TRBJ2-3 TRBV18 TRBD1 CASSPRTGSDTQYF TGTGCCAGCTCACCCCGGACAGGGTCAGATACGCAGTATTTT
. TRBJ2-7 TRBV10-3 . CAISESERTFSYEQYF TGTGCCATCAGTGAGTCGGAAAGGACATTCTCCTACGAGCAGTACTTC
. TRBJ2-7 TRBV11-2 . CASSNNYEQYF TGTGCCAGCAGCAACAATTACGAGCAGTACTTC
. TRBJ2-3 TRBV5-1 . CASSLAQGPTDTQYF TGCGCCAGCAGCTTGGCCCAGGGTCCCACAGATACGCAGTATTTT
. TRBJ2-1 TRBV5-1 TRBD2 CASSLAGGGSYNEQFF TGCGCCAGCAGCTTGGCCGGCGGGGGGTCCTACAATGAGCAGTTCTTC
. TRBJ1-4 TRBV5-5 . CASSLVVGEAEKLFF TGTGCCAGCAGCTTAGTTGTGGGGGAGGCTGAAAAACTGTTTTTT
. TRBJ1-1 TRBV4-3 . CASSQVGGLNTEAFF TGCGCCAGCAGCCAAGTCGGAGGTTTGAACACTGAAGCTTTCTTT
. TRBJ2-1 TRBV4-1 . CASSQQLANEQFF TGCGCCAGCAGCCAACAACTAGCTAATGAGCAGTTCTTC
. TRBJ2-2 TRBV7-2 TRBD1 CASSLAISGGTGELFF TGTGCCAGCAGCTTAGCGATCTCAGGGGGCACCGGGGAGCTGTTTTTT
. TRBJ1-5 TRBV28 . CASSPSRQPQHF TGTGCCAGCAGCCCATCACGGCAGCCCCAGCATTTT
. TRBJ2-3 TRBV12-3/TRBV12-4 . CASSLSADTQYF TGTGCCAGCAGTTTGTCGGCAGATACGCAGTATTTT
. TRBJ2-7 TRBV5-5 TRBD2 CASSLHVSGGNYEQYF TGTGCCAGCAGCTTGCATGTCAGCGGGGGAAACTACGAGCAGTACTTC
. TRBJ2-5 TRBV5-4 . CASSPNGEETQYF TGTGCCAGCAGCCCAAACGGGGAAGAGACCCAGTACTTC
. TRBJ2-1 TRBV3-1/TRBV3-2 . CASSPRFSGAPAEQFF TGTGCCAGCAGCCCCCGATTTTCTGGAGCGCCGGCTGAGCAGTTCTTC
. TRBJ1-1 TRBV18 . CASSPGGSEAFF TGTGCCAGCTCACCAGGGGGCTCTGAAGCTTTCTTT
. TRBJ2-7 TRBV7-2 . CASSLRLVPYEQYF TGTGCCAGCAGCCTCCGACTAGTTCCTTACGAGCAGTACTTC
. TRBJ2-1 TRBV29-1 TRBD2 CSVVTGGAGGEQFF TGCAGCGTTGTAACCGGAGGAGCGGGAGGGGAGCAGTTCTTC
. TRBJ1-6 TRBV10-3 TRBD1 CAISEGRGESPLHF TGTGCCATCAGTGAAGGCAGGGGGGAATCACCCCTCCACTTT
. TRBJ2-1 TRBV27 TRBD2 CASSLFGGIRTEEQFF TGTGCCAGCAGTTTATTCGGGGGGATTAGGACGGAGGAGCAGTTCTTC
. TRBJ1-3 TRBV10-3 . CAISESGAATVSSGNTIYF TGTGCCATCAGTGAGTCAGGGGCCGCGACAGTTTCCTCTGGAAACACCATATATTTT
. TRBJ1-1 TRBV7-2 TRBD1 CASSSGQGTEAFF TGTGCCAGCAGCTCGGGACAGGGGACTGAAGCTTTCTTT
once TRBJ2-5 TRBV5-1 . CASSLDGLQETQYF TGCGCCAGCAGCTTGGACGGACTCCAAGAGACCCAGTACTTC
. TRBJ2-3 TRBV7-8 TRBD2 CASRPGGGTDTQYF TGTGCCAGTCGTCCCGGGGGGGGCACAGATACGCAGTATTTT
. TRBJ1-2 TRBV12-3/TRBV12-4 . CASRSTGSYGYTF TGTGCCAGCAGGTCGACAGGATCATATGGCTACACCTTC
. TRBJ2-4 TRBV2 . CASRQDLAKNIQYF TGTGCCAGCAGGCAGGATCTAGCCAAAAACATTCAGTACTTC
. TRBJ1-4 TRBV6-5 . CASSLRTGVGEKLFF TGTGCCAGCAGTCTGCGGACCGGGGTCGGTGAAAAACTGTTTTTT
. TRBJ2-1 TRBV2 . CASRIGGEYNEQFF TGTGCCAGCAGAATCGGGGGTGAATACAATGAGCAGTTCTTC
. TRBJ2-5 TRBV10-2 . CASSDPGQRIQETQYF TGCGCCAGCAGTGACCCAGGACAGCGCATTCAAGAGACCCAGTACTTC